A selection of T cell receptor beta chains follows, all from one sample in a study of early T cells in non-severe SARS-CoV-2 infection. TCRdb re-derived calls from the 5' RACE reads in MiXCR, one entry per CDR3 protein. The sample has roughly 90,000 distinct CDR3 sequences; over 11% are singletons. The sample consisted of whole blood. These receptors originate from an adult who was a healthcare worker with PCR-confirmed SARS-CoV-2 infection or an uninfected control (not recorded which). Each CDR3 is given with its conserved first and last residue. The order of the fields is D gene, V gene, J gene, CDR3 protein. A D gene is named only where the DNA matches it firmly.

d_call: -
v_call: TRBV4-1
j_call: TRBJ2-1
cdr3_aa: CASSHGMLDNEQFF

d_call: TRBD1
v_call: TRBV24-1
j_call: TRBJ2-2
cdr3_aa: CATSDIGTGSGELFF

d_call: -
v_call: TRBV2
j_call: TRBJ2-2
cdr3_aa: CASSEVGLTGELFF

d_call: -
v_call: TRBV29-1
j_call: TRBJ2-1
cdr3_aa: CSGGDNEQFF

d_call: -
v_call: TRBV30
j_call: TRBJ1-3
cdr3_aa: CAWVTGFSGNTIYF

d_call: -
v_call: TRBV6-1
j_call: TRBJ2-7
cdr3_aa: CASSEWASAYEQYF

d_call: -
v_call: TRBV11-2
j_call: TRBJ2-1
cdr3_aa: CASSSRLVSPNEQFF

d_call: TRBD1
v_call: TRBV30
j_call: TRBJ2-3
cdr3_aa: CAWSLLPGQSNHF

d_call: -
v_call: TRBV19
j_call: TRBJ1-5
cdr3_aa: CASSMRPPSNQPQHF

d_call: TRBD2
v_call: TRBV7-2
j_call: TRBJ2-3
cdr3_aa: CASSLIAGGITDTQYF

d_call: -
v_call: TRBV19
j_call: TRBJ2-3
cdr3_aa: CASSRGTGSTDTQYF

d_call: TRBD1
v_call: TRBV11-1
j_call: TRBJ2-1
cdr3_aa: CASSLTTGAYNEQFF

d_call: -
v_call: TRBV20-1
j_call: TRBJ1-5
cdr3_aa: CSASSPGRGGNQPQHF

d_call: -
v_call: TRBV29-1
j_call: TRBJ2-1
cdr3_aa: CSVDYAYNEQFF

d_call: TRBD2
v_call: TRBV11-3
j_call: TRBJ2-2
cdr3_aa: CASSLSGSSQRVGELFF

d_call: -
v_call: TRBV27
j_call: TRBJ2-1
cdr3_aa: CATKNLQGLSYNEQFF

d_call: -
v_call: TRBV3-1
j_call: TRBJ2-2
cdr3_aa: CASSQGTQGSGELFF